This entry is about one TCR beta chain. The entry originates in a study of CD8 T cells in Susac syndrome. With random hexamers, reverse transcription was performed on about 0.5 to 1 ug of RNA. TCRdb re-called the immunoSEQ multiplex PCR reads with MiXCR, one entry per CDR3 protein. The sample consists of roughly 200,000 distinct CDR3 sequences, 85% to 95% of them appearing once. V shed 10 bases and J shed 9 bases, with 16 bases lying between them. This CDR3 is 12 amino acids long. This chain links TRBV12-3 or TRBV12-4 with TRBJ1-5; D gene unclear. Material: CD4+ T cells from PBMCs. The clonotype comes from a human donor in good health. CDR3 DNA sequence: TGTGCCACCAAGGAGGACCCAGGGCCCCAGCATTTT. Its protein is CATKEDPGPQHF.